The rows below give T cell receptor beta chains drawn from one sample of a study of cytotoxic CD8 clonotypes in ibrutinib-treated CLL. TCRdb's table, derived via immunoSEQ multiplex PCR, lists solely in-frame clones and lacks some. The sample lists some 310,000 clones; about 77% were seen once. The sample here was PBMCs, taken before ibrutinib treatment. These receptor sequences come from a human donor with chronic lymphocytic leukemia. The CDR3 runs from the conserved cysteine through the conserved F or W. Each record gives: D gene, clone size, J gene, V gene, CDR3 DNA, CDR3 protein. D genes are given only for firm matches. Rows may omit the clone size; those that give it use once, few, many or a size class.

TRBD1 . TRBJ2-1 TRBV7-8 TGTGCCAGCAGCTTAACCCCGGACAGGGGTAATGAGCAGTTCTTC CASSLTPDRGNEQFF
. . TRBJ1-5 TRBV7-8 TGTGCCAGCAGCTTAAGGGGATCAGGGTGGATCAATCAGCCCCAGCATTTT CASSLRGSGWINQPQHF
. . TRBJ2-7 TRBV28 TGTGCCAGCAGTAGGGTGATGGACTACGAGCAGTACTTC CASSRVMDYEQYF
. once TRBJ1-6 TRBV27 TGTGCCAGCAGTTTATTCCTAGGCCAGGATTCACCCCTCCACTTT CASSLFLGQDSPLHF
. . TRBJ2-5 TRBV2 TGTGCCAGCAGTGAAGGACAACGGGGGACCCAGTACTTC CASSEGQRGTQYF
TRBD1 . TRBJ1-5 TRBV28 TGTGCCAGCAGGTACAGGGGCTATCAGCCCCAGCATTTT CASRYRGYQPQHF
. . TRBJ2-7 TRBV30 TGTGCCTGGAAGTATAAGGGGGCCTACGAGCAGTACTTC CAWKYKGAYEQYF
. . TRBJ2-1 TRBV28 TGTGCCAGCAGTGCCACTAGGAATGAGCAGTTCTTC CASSATRNEQFF
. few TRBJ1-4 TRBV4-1 TGCGCCAGCAGCCAAGTAGAGGGGGGGTGGGATGAAAAACTGTTTTTT CASSQVEGGWDEKLFF
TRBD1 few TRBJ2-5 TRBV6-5 TGTGCCAGCAGTTACCACGGGACAGGGCAAGAGACCCAGTACTTC CASSYHGTGQETQYF
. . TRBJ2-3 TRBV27 TGTGCCAGCAGTGGCCGGGCCACCGGGGGAACGCAGTATTTT CASSGRATGGTQYF
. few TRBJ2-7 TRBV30 TGTGCCTGGGGAAAGGACAGTTCTACGAAGCAGTACTTC CAWGKDSSTKQYF
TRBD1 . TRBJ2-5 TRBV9 TGTGCCAGCAGCGCCGGACAGGGGATGGCGGAGACCCAGTACTTC CASSAGQGMAETQYF
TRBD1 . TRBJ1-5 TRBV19 TGTGCCACTCGACAGGGGAATCAGCCCCAGCATTTT CATRQGNQPQHF
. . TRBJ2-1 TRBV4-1 TGCGCCAGCAGCCAAGCCAGCGGATATTACAATGAGCAGTTCTTC CASSQASGYYNEQFF
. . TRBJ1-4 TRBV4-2 TGTGCCAGCAGCCCCGGGGCACGGGTAACTAATGAAAAACTGTTTTTT CASSPGARVTNEKLFF
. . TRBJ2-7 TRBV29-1 TGCAGCGTTCTGCGGAAACCCTACGAGCAGTACTTC CSVLRKPYEQYF
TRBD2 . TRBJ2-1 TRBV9 TGTGCCAGCAGCCTCGCGGGAGAAGCCTACAATGAGCAGTTCTTC CASSLAGEAYNEQFF
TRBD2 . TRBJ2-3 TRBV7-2 TGTGCCAGCAGCTTAATGGGGAGGGATCTAGCAGATACGCAGTATTTT CASSLMGRDLADTQYF
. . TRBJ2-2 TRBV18 TGTGCCAGCTCACCAGAGTTTACAACTAACACCGGGGAGCTGTTTTTT CASSPEFTTNTGELFF
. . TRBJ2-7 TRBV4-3 TGCGCCAGCAGCCAAGAATCTGACAGAAACTACGAGCAGTACTTC CASSQESDRNYEQYF
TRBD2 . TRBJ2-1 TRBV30 TGTGCCTGGAGTGCACTAGCGGGAGGCATCAATGAGCAGTTCTTC CAWSALAGGINEQFF
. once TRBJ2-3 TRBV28 TGTGCCAGCGATAGGGCAGGGGGGGTCTCAGATACGCAGTATTTT CASDRAGGVSDTQYF
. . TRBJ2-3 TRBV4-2 TGTGCCAGCAGCCAAGTCTCAGGGGGTCCTAGCGGTTTCACAGATACGCAGTATTTT CASSQVSGGPSGFTDTQYF
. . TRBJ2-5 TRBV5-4 TGTGCCAGCAGAACAGGTTCCCAAGAGACCCAGTACTTC CASRTGSQETQYF